The 26 T cell receptor beta chains below come from one sample, sequenced in a study of shared clonotypes between healthy human individuals. CD45RO-negative, CCR7-selected cells formed the naive CD8 fraction, which excluded terminally differentiated effector memory CD45RA+ cells. Assay used: immunoSEQ multiplex PCR; TCRdb lists only in-frame clones, some missing. Of over 2,000,000 clones in the sample, roughly 93% are singletons; the top ten hold about 1.7%. Material: naive CD8+ T cells from PBMCs. The receptors stem from a man between 18 and 29 years old in good health. Some clones in this sample may be carry-over from other donors' samples.

The gene calls are TRBV10-1 and TRBJ2-1, with unresolved D. Trimming removed 8 bases from V and 7 bases from J, with 9 bases in between. This CDR3 contains 11 residues. Germline CDR1 reads WNHNN; CDR2 reads SYGVQD (reference sequence). CDR3 protein: CASGMGNEQFF. The CDR3 DNA is TGCGCCAGCGGGATGGGTAATGAGCAGTTCTTC.

V and J are TRBV19 and TRBJ2-7; perhaps D is TRBD1 or TRBD2 (6 bases each). This CDR3 has 18 residues. Per the germline V gene, CDR1 is LNHDA and CDR2 is SQIVND (reference sequence). The V gene lost 3 bases and the J gene lost 3 bases, with 24 bases spanning the gap. Written as DNA, the CDR3 is TGTGCCAGTAGTATCGGGGGCAGCTTCCTTGAGGCCAACTACGAGCAGTACTTC. It translates to CASSIGGSFLEANYEQYF.

The genes are TRBV9 and TRBJ2-7; TRBD2 is a possible D gene (5 bases). V lost 0 bases and J 2 bases, leaving 15 bases between the germline ends. CDR3 length: 16 amino acids. CDR1 is SGDLS, CDR2 YYNGEE, per germline. CDR3 amino acids: CASSVGLAGATYEQYF. DNA for the CDR3: TGTGCCAGCAGCGTAGGCCTAGCTGGAGCCACCTACGAGCAGTACTTC.

This sequence joins TRBV28 and TRBJ2-7; tentatively, D is TRBD1 (5 bases). The CDR3 has 14 amino acids. CDR1 and CDR2 (germline): MDHEN, SYDVKM. The V end lost 10 bases, the J end lost 0 bases, and 16 bases lay between the germline ends. Written as DNA, the CDR3 is TGTGCCACCACTTTTCAAGGGGCCTCCTACGAGCAGTACTTC. It translates to CATTFQGASYEQYF.

The chain joins TRBV5-5 to TRBJ2-7; D perhaps matches TRBD1 (5 bases). Between the trimmed V and J ends, which lost 0 bases and 1 base, there was a span of 11 bases. Germline V gene lookup returns CDR1 SGHKS and CDR2 YYEKEE (reference sequence). The CDR3 runs 15 residues. Here the CDR3 reads CASSLDPRGSYEQYF. The DNA for the CDR3 is TGTGCCAGCAGCTTGGATCCAAGGGGATCCTACGAGCAGTACTTC. Combining the CDR3 with reference TRBV5-5 and TRBJ2-7 gives the whole variable domain DAGVTQSPTHLIKTRGQQVTLRCSPISGHKSVSWYQQVLGQGPQFIFQYYEKEERGRGNFPDRFSARQFPNYSSELNVNALLLGDSALYLCASSLDPRGSYEQYFGPGTRLTVT.

The J gene is TRBJ2-2, the V gene TRBV11-2, with TRBD2 matching over 9 bases. The V and J ends lost 5 bases and 6 bases, in that order; junction bases with no gene match: 7. This CDR3 spans 15 amino acids. Per the germline V gene, CDR1 is SGHAT and CDR2 is FQNNGV. The CDR3 sequence: CASSPGAGGPGELFF. The CDR3 DNA reads TGTGCCAGCAGCCCCGGGGCGGGAGGGCCCGGGGAGCTGTTTTTT.

The chain joins TRBV15 to TRBJ2-7, with D possibly TRBD2 on 6 matching bases. Trimming stripped 0 bases from V and 2 bases from J, with 17 bases between. Germline values: CDR1 LNHNV, CDR2 YYDKDF (reference sequence). The CDR3 covers 17 residues. The CDR3 reads CATSRDRASVRTYEQYF. The DNA of the CDR3 is TGTGCCACCAGCAGAGATCGGGCTAGCGTAAGGACCTACGAGCAGTACTTC.

V gene TRBV27 combines with J gene TRBJ2-7, with 9 bases aligning to TRBD2. There are 17 residues in the CDR3. Germline V gene data show CDR1 as MNHEY and CDR2 as SMNVEV (reference sequence). The V and J ends lost 8 bases and 0 bases, in that order; junction bases with no gene match: 14. The CDR3: CASGPGLARSTSYEQYF. The CDR3 nucleotides are TGTGCCAGCGGGCCGGGACTAGCTAGAAGTACCTCCTACGAGCAGTACTTC.

Only one count was recorded for this clone. The chain couples TRBV5-6 to TRBJ2-4, with D perhaps matching TRBD1 (6 bases). V lost 2 bases, J lost 6 bases, and 12 bases lay in between. Germline CDR1 and CDR2: SGHDT and YYEEEE. This CDR3 is 14 amino acids long. CDR3 DNA sequence: TGTGCCAGCAGCTTAGTGGGGGACATAAACATTCAGTACTTC. It is translated as CASSLVGDINIQYF.

The genes are TRBV2 and TRBJ1-4, with 7 bases aligning to TRBD1. This CDR3 contains 15 residues. Unmatched junction bases numbered 3, after V lost 2 bases and J lost 3 bases. Germline V CDR1 and CDR2: SNHLY, FYNNEI. CDR3 in amino acids: CASSEMGQPNEKLFF. CDR3 in DNA: TGTGCCAGCAGTGAAATGGGACAGCCTAATGAAAAACTGTTTTTT.

This chain joins TRBV28 and TRBJ2-2, with 9 bases aligning to TRBD1. V shed 6 bases and J 4 bases; nucleotides not matched to a gene: 9. CDR1 is MDHEN and CDR2 is SYDVKM in the germline V gene. There are 16 residues in the CDR3. CDR3 nucleotide sequence: TGTGCCAGCAGCCCCGGACAGGGGATGGCCACCGGGGAGCTGTTTTTT. This encodes CASSPGQGMATGELFF.

V gene TRBV12-2 combines with J gene TRBJ2-3; TRBD2 reflects the table's D call only, with no check against the DNA. TRBV12-2 is tagged as a pseudogene. The CDR3 has 16 residues. The CDR3 loop reads CASRPRLAGGTDTQYF. DNA of the CDR3: TGTGCAAGTCGCCCCCGACTAGCGGGGGGCACAGATACGCAGTATTTT.

J is TRBJ1-3 and V is TRBV7-6; D gene ambiguous. Germline V CDR1 and CDR2: SGHVS, FNYEAQ. This CDR3 contains 14 residues. Trimming took off 1 base at V and 6 bases at J, with 10 bases between the two ends. In DNA form, the CDR3 reads TGTGCCAGCAGCTTAGGGTCCGGCCCAAACACCATATATTTT. This codes for CASSLGSGPNTIYF.

This chain links TRBV19 with TRBJ2-3; maybe TRBD1 (6 bases). V lost 4 bases, J lost 2 bases, and 13 bases lay in between. CDR1 and CDR2 (germline): LNHDA, SQIVND (reference sequence). The CDR3 covers 15 residues. The CDR3 sequence: CASSTQRQVTDTQYF. The CDR3 DNA is TGTGCCAGTAGTACCCAACGACAGGTCACAGATACGCAGTATTTT. The full variable domain, in which reference TRBV19 and TRBJ2-3 provide the parts outside the CDR3, is DGGITQSPKYLFRKEGQNVTLSCEQNLNHDAMYWYRQDPGQGLRLIYYSQIVNDFQKGDIAEGYSVSREKKESFPLTVTSAQKNPTAFYLCASSTQRQVTDTQYFGPGTRLTVL.

This clone was seen just once. J is TRBJ2-5 and V is TRBV27, with a possible D match to TRBD1 (6 bases). Germline V gene sequence: CDR1 MNHEY, CDR2 SMNVEV (reference sequence). The CDR3 consists of 15 residues. The V gene lost 0 bases and the J gene lost 5 bases, with 13 bases spanning the gap. CDR3 sequence reads: CASSLSWDMRETQYF. DNA for the CDR3: TGTGCCAGCAGTTTATCTTGGGACATGCGCGAGACCCAGTACTTC.

V is TRBV28 and J is TRBJ2-1, with 7 bases matching TRBD2. Germline CDR1 MDHEN, CDR2 SYDVKM. V dropped 6 bases and J dropped 3; count of bases not matched to a gene: 8. The CDR3 consists of 15 residues. The CDR3 DNA is TGTGCCAGCAGCCCGGGGAGCGGGGTCTACAATGAGCAGTTCTTC. Protein product: CASSPGSGVYNEQFF.

The CDR3 DNA is TGTGCCAGTATGGCAGGAGAGAACACCGGGGAGCTGTTTTTT. This codes for CASMAGENTGELFF. The chain uses TRBV19 and TRBJ2-2; D gene uncertain. CDR1 and CDR2 from the germline V gene are LNHDA and SQIVND (reference sequence). The CDR3 runs 14 residues. V was pared by 7 bases and J by 1 base, with 10 bases between.

This chain uses TRBV19 with TRBJ1-1, with 9 nucleotides matching TRBD1. The CDR3 length is 15 residues. The V gene end was trimmed by 4 bases and the J gene end by 4 bases; junction bases not matched to a gene: 7. CDR1 is LNHDA and CDR2 is SQIVND in the germline V gene (reference sequence). The CDR3 region has the DNA TGTGCCAGTAGTACCCGACAGGGGGTTATCACTGAAGCTTTCTTT. Amino acids: CASSTRQGVITEAFF. The variable domain in full, with the rest retrieved from reference TRBV19 and TRBJ1-1, is DGGITQSPKYLFRKEGQNVTLSCEQNLNHDAMYWYRQDPGQGLRLIYYSQIVNDFQKGDIAEGYSVSREKKESFPLTVTSAQKNPTAFYLCASSTRQGVITEAFFGQGTRLTVV.

This clone was counted once. The CDR3 here is CASLSRDSSFDYNEQFF. The DNA of the CDR3 is TGTGCCAGCCTATCTCGGGACTCCTCATTCGACTACAATGAGCAGTTCTTC. V and J are TRBV19 and TRBJ2-1; possible D gene TRBD2, 6 bases. CDR3 length: 17 residues. The V and J ends lost 9 bases and 3 bases respectively, with 24 bases between them. The germline V gene has CDR1 LNHDA and CDR2 SQIVND (reference sequence).

This clone was recorded a few times. The chain couples TRBV14 to TRBJ1-1; possible D gene TRBD1, 5 bases. The V gene's germline CDR1 is SGHDN and CDR2 FVKESK. CDR3 length equals 14 residues. The germline V and J ends were trimmed by 1 base and 0 bases, with 6 bases remaining between them. CDR3: CASSQGTLNTEAFF. The CDR3 bases are TGTGCCAGCAGCCAAGGGACATTGAACACTGAAGCTTTCTTT.

The chain joins TRBV6-5 to TRBJ2-1; the D gene is possibly TRBD1 (7 bases). Germline V gene lookup returns CDR1 MNHEY and CDR2 SVGAGI. Trimming shortened V by 6 bases and J by 4 bases, and 13 bases separated the two germline ends. This CDR3 region has 14 residues. CDR3 bases: TGTGCCAGCAGGGCGGAGGGGGCTTACAATGAGCAGTTCTTC. Its protein product is CASRAEGAYNEQFF.

About this clone itself: This same CDR3 is encoded by further DNA sequences in the sample. The V and J genes are TRBV5-1 and TRBJ2-3; 10 bases map to TRBD1. Germline V gene lookup returns CDR1 SGHRS and CDR2 YFSETQ. The CDR3 extends over 15 amino acids. V was pared by 0 bases and J by 3 bases, with 1 base of the junction left unmatched. CDR3 coding DNA: TGCGCCAGCAGCTTGGGACAGGGGGCAACAGATACGCAGTATTTT. Translating gives CASSLGQGATDTQYF.

The V and J genes are TRBV21-1 and TRBJ2-3. TRBV21-1 is described as a pseudogene. The CDR3 spans 15 residues. CDR3 in amino acids: CASSGPLPSADTQYF. In DNA, the CDR3 is TGTGCCAGCAGCGGACCACTCCCTTCGGCGGATACGCAGTATTTT.

The V call is TRBV5-1, the J call TRBJ2-7, with unresolved D. The tail of the sequence fits TRBJ2-4 better, so the J call may be wrong. The CDR3 loop spans 11 amino acids. Germline CDR1 SGHRS, CDR2 YFSETQ. DNA of the CDR3: TGCGCCAGCAGCTCTGGACCCATTCAGTACTTC. This codes for CASSSGPIQYF.

About this clone itself: Other DNA sequences from this sample encode an identical CDR3 as well. The chain uses TRBV6-5 and TRBJ2-1; TRBD2 might be the D (6 bases). The CDR3 has 13 amino acids. Trimming took 0 bases from V and 9 from J, leaving 9 bases between them. CDR1 and CDR2 from the germline V gene are MNHEY and SVGAGI. This CDR3 is CASSYSEGPEQFF. CDR3 coding DNA: TGTGCCAGCAGTTACTCGGAGGGTCCTGAGCAGTTCTTC.

The table lists this clone with a count of one. The gene calls are TRBV7-3 and TRBJ1-3; D may be TRBD1 (5 bases). CDR1 and CDR2 from the germline V gene are SGHTA and FQGTGA. Trimming removed 2 bases at V and 3 bases at J, with 11 bases between. CDR3 length equals 15 residues. The CDR3 DNA reads as TGTGCCAGCAGCTTATTTTTCAGGGATGGAAACACCATATATTTT. Protein: CASSLFFRDGNTIYF. The variable domain in full, completed from reference TRBV7-3 and TRBJ1-3, reads GAGVSQTPSNKVTEKGKYVELRCDPISGHTALYWYRQSLGQGPEFLIYFQGTGAADDSGLPNDRFFAVRPEGSVSTLKIQRTERGDSAVYLCASSLFFRDGNTIYFGEGSWLTVV.